This is a list of T cell receptor beta chains from one sample in a study of control samples from healthy donors and cancer patients. Libraries were prepared by immunoSEQ multiplex PCR; TCRdb keeps only in-frame clonotypes and omits some of them. The table lists some 150,000 clones, less than 95% of them singletons. The sequenced sample consisted of PBMCs. The receptor source for this set is a man aged 55 to 70 with colorectal cancer. CDR3s include the opening cysteine and the closing phenylalanine or tryptophan. Each record gives: J gene, D gene, CDR3 length, clone size, V gene, CDR3 DNA, CDR3 protein. A D gene is named only where the DNA matches it firmly. Size is omitted from some rows. Given values are once, few, many or a class for expanded clones.

TRBJ2-5,-,15,-,TRBV7-2,TGTGCCAGCAGCACAGACTCCTCCGGCGGAGAGACCCAGTACTTC,CASSTDSSGGETQYF
TRBJ1-1,-,13,-,TRBV10-3,TGTGCCATCAGTACCCCGCGTCAGGTTGAAGCTTTCTTT,CAISTPRQVEAFF
TRBJ1-2,TRBD1,14,-,TRBV6-2/TRBV6-3,TGTGCCAGCAGCTCCGACAGGGCGATCTATGGCTACACCTTC,CASSSDRAIYGYTF
TRBJ2-7,-,17,few,TRBV21-1,TGTGCCAGCAGCAAAGCGTCCCTAAGGGAAACGGGGTACGAGCAGTACTTC,CASSKASLRETGYEQYF
TRBJ1-4,TRBD1,15,-,TRBV5-1,TGCGCCAGCAGCTTAGGTTCAGGGGGCGGTGAAAAACTGTTTTTT,CASSLGSGGGEKLFF
TRBJ1-1,TRBD1,14,-,TRBV4-3,TGCGCCAGCAGCCAAGGACAGGGGGTCTTTGCAGCTTTCTTT,CASSQGQGVFAAFF
TRBJ2-7,-,15,-,TRBV11-3,TGTGCCAGCAGTTCAGGGTCGACTGACTCCTACGAGCAGTACTTC,CASSSGSTDSYEQYF
TRBJ1-2,-,11,once,TRBV7-9,TGTGCCGGCTCAGGGGACTATGGCTACACCTTC,CAGSGDYGYTF
TRBJ1-6,TRBD1,15,-,TRBV6-5,TGTGCCAGCAGTTACGACAGGGTCGGGGGTTCACCCCTCCACTTT,CASSYDRVGGSPLHF
TRBJ2-7,TRBD1,14,-,TRBV6-5,TGTGCCAGCAGGGGAGACAGGGACCCCTACGAGCAGTACTTC,CASRGDRDPYEQYF
TRBJ1-1,-,13,-,TRBV14,TGTGCCAGCAGCCAGGGACGGTACACTGAAGCTTTCTTT,CASSQGRYTEAFF
TRBJ1-5,-,15,-,TRBV4-1,TGCGCCAGCAGCCTTTCCGACGGCTCAAATCAGCCCCAGCATTTT,CASSLSDGSNQPQHF
TRBJ1-2,TRBD1,12,-,TRBV5-1,TGCGCCAGCAGCTCACCGGGACAGGGGTTAACCTTC,CASSSPGQGLTF
TRBJ2-3,TRBD1,15,-,TRBV24-1,TGTGCCACCAGTGAAGGCCAGGGGGCAACAGATACGCAGTATTTT,CATSEGQGATDTQYF
TRBJ1-3,-,15,-,TRBV19,TGTGCCTCCGAACTCTGGGGGGGACGTGGAAACACCATATATTTT,CASELWGGRGNTIYF
TRBJ2-7,-,14,-,TRBV6-2/TRBV6-3,TGTGCCAGCAGTTTCCGGGACGTGAGCTACGAGCAGTACTTC,CASSFRDVSYEQYF
TRBJ2-7,TRBD1,15,-,TRBV9,TGTGCCAGCAGCACAACTCCGGGACAGACCTACGAGCAGTACTTC,CASSTTPGQTYEQYF
TRBJ2-7,-,16,-,TRBV7-2,TGTGCCAGCAGCTTAACCAGCCAGGCCACCTCCTACGAGCAGTACTTC,CASSLTSQATSYEQYF
TRBJ2-1,-,13,-,TRBV6-5,TGTGCCAGCAGTTTTGGGCAGGGCTATGAGCAGTTCTTC,CASSFGQGYEQFF
TRBJ1-3,TRBD1,15,-,TRBV9,TGTGCCAGCGGGGGACAGGGAGGGTCTGGAAACACCATATATTTT,CASGGQGGSGNTIYF
TRBJ2-7,TRBD1,14,-,TRBV4-1,TGCGCCAGCAGCCTCGGGGACAGGAGTTACGAGCAGTACTTC,CASSLGDRSYEQYF
TRBJ1-2,TRBD1,16,-,TRBV6-1,TGTGCCAGCAGTGAAATGGTGAGGACAGGCAACTATGGCTACACCTTC,CASSEMVRTGNYGYTF
TRBJ1-1,-,15,-,TRBV5-1,TGCGCCAGCAGCAACCCCAGGGGAATGAACACTGAAGCTTTCTTT,CASSNPRGMNTEAFF
TRBJ1-4,-,13,-,TRBV29-1,TGCAGCGTTGGATGGCGGATGAATGAAAAACTGTTTTTT,CSVGWRMNEKLFF
TRBJ2-7,TRBD1,12,-,TRBV29-1,TGCAGCGGTCGACAGGGCTCCTACGAGCAGTACTTC,CSGRQGSYEQYF
TRBJ1-1,-,14,-,TRBV19,TGTGCCAGTAGTATAGTTCGGGTGAACACTGAAGCTTTCTTT,CASSIVRVNTEAFF
TRBJ1-1,-,14,-,TRBV3-1/TRBV3-2,TGTGCCAGCAGCCCAAATAGGGGGAACACTGAAGCTTTCTTT,CASSPNRGNTEAFF
TRBJ1-5,TRBD1,14,once,TRBV30,TGTGCCTGGAGTCCGGACAGGGGAAGTCAGCCCCAGCATTTT,CAWSPDRGSQPQHF
TRBJ1-3,TRBD1,15,-,TRBV9,TGTGCCAGCAGCGTAGAGGCAGGGACAGGGAACACCATATATTTT,CASSVEAGTGNTIYF
TRBJ1-2,-,12,-,TRBV5-4,TGTGCCAGCAGCTTCCAGGGTGGTGGCTACACCTTC,CASSFQGGGYTF
TRBJ2-7,TRBD1,14,-,TRBV6-2/TRBV6-3,TGTGCCAGCAGCCCTGGGACAGTTCCTGACGAGCAGTACTTC,CASSPGTVPDEQYF
TRBJ1-1,-,13,-,TRBV3-1/TRBV3-2,TGTGCCAGCAGTCAACTTCGGGACACTGAAGCTTTCTTT,CASSQLRDTEAFF
TRBJ2-1,-,14,-,TRBV3-1/TRBV3-2,TGTGCCAGCAGCCAAGGCGGTACAGACAATGAGCAGTTCTTC,CASSQGGTDNEQFF
TRBJ1-6,-,13,-,TRBV7-9,TGTGCCAGCAGCTTTACAGGGATATTCCCCCTCCACTTT,CASSFTGIFPLHF
TRBJ1-1,-,14,-,TRBV7-2,TGTGCCAGCAGCTTAGCGCCAGGTTCCACTGAAGCTTTCTTT,CASSLAPGSTEAFF
TRBJ1-4,-,16,-,TRBV7-2,TGTGCCAGCAGCCGCACGGGGGGTTCGTCTAATGAAAAACTGTTTTTT,CASSRTGGSSNEKLFF
TRBJ1-1,-,13,few,TRBV6-1,TGTGCCAGCAGTGAAGAGGGTACCGCTGAAGCTTTCTTT,CASSEEGTAEAFF
TRBJ2-1,-,17,-,TRBV7-2,TGTGCCAGCAGCTTCATCGGGGCCCTTGGCCCCTACAATGAGCAGTTCTTC,CASSFIGALGPYNEQFF
TRBJ2-4,-,13,-,TRBV27,TGTGCCAGCAGTTTTGGGGAGAGAAACATTCAGTACTTC,CASSFGERNIQYF
TRBJ2-7,-,13,-,TRBV28,TGTGCCAGCAGTTCGGGACATCCTTACGAGCAGTACTTC,CASSSGHPYEQYF
TRBJ2-7,-,16,-,TRBV27,TGTGCCAGCAGGGCCACCCAAGCTGCCTTAACCTACGAGCAGTACTTC,CASRATQAALTYEQYF
TRBJ2-5,-,12,-,TRBV7-2,TGTGCCAGCAGCTTCAATGGGGAGACCCAGTACTTC,CASSFNGETQYF